This T cell receptor beta chain was profiled in a study of CD8 T cells in Susac syndrome. Random hexamers were used to reverse transcribe the RNA input (about 0.5 to 1 ug). TCRdb re-analysed the immunoSEQ multiplex PCR reads in MiXCR, keeping a single row per CDR3 protein. The sample yields under 200,000 distinct CDR3 sequences, over 85% seen once. The V end was cut by 6 bases, the J end by 0 bases, with 20 bases between. The CDR3 covers 17 residues. Sequenced: CD4+ T cells from PBMCs. The V call is TRBV12-3 or TRBV12-4, the J call TRBJ1-2; perhaps TRBD1 as D (6 bases). The source of this sequence is a human donor in good health. The CDR3 loop reads CASSQHRGSSSNYGYTF. For the CDR3, the DNA is TGTGCCAGCAGCCAACATAGGGGGTCCTCCTCTAACTATGGCTACACCTTC.